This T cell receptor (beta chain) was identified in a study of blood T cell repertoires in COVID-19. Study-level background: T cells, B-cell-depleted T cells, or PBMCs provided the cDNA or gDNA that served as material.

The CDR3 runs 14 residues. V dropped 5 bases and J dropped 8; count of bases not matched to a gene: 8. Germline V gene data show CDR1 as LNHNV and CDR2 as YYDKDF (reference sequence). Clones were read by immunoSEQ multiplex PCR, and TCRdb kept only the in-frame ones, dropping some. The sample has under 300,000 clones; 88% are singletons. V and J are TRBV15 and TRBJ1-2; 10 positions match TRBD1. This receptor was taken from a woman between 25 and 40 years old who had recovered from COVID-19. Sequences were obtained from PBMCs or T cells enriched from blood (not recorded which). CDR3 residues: CATSYPDRGGGYTF. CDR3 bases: TGTGCCACCAGCTACCCGGACAGGGGGGGCGGCTACACCTTC.